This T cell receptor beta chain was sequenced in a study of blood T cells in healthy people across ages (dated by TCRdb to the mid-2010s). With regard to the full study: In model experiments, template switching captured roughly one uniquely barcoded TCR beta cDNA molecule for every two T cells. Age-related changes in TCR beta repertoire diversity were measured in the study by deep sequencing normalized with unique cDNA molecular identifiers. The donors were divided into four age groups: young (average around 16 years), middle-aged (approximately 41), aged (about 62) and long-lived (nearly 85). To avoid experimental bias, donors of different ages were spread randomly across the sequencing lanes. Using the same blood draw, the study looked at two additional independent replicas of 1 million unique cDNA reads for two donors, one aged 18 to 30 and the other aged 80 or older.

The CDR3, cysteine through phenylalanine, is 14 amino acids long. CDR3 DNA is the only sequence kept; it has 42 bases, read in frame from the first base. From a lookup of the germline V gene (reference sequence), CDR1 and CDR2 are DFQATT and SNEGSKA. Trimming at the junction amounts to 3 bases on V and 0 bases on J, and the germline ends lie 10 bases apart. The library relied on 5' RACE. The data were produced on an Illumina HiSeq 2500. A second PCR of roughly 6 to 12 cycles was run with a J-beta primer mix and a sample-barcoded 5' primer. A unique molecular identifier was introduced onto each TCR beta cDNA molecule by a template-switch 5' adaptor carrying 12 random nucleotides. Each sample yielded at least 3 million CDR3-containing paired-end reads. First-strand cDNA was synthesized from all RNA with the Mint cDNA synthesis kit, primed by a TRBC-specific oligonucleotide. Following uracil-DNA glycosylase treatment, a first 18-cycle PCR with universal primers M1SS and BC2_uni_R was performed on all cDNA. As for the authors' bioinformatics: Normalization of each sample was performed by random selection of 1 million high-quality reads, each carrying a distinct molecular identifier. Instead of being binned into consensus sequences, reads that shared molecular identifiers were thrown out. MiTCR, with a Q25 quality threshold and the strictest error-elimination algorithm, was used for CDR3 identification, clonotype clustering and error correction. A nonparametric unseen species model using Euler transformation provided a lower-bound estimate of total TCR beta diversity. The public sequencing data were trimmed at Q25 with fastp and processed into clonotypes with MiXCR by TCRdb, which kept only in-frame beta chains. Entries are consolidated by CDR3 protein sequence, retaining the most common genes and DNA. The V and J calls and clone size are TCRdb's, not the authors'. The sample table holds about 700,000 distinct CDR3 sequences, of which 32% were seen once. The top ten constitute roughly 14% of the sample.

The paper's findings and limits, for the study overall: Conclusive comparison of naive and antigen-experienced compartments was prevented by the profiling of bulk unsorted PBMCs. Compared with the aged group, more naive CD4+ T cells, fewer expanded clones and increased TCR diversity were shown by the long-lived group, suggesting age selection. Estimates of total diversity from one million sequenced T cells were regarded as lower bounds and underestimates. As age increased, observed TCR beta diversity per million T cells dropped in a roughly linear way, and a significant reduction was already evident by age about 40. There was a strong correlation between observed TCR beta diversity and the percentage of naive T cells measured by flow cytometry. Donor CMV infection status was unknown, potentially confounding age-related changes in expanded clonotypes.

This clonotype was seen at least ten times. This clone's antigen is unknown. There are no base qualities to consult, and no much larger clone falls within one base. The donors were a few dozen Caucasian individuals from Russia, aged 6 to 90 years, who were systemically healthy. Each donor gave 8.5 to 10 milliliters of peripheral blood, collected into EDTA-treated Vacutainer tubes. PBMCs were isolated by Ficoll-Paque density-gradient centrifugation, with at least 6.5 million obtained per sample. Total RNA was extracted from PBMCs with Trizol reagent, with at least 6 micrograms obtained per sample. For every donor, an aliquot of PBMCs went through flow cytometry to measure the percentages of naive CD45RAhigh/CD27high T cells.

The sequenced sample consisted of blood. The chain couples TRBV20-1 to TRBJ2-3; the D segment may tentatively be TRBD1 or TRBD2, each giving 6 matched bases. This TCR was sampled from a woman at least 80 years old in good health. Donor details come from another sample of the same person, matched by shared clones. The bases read TGCAGTGCTAGTTTGGGGGGCAGCACAGATACGCAGTATTTT. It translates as CSASLGGSTDTQYF.